This T cell receptor (beta chain) came from a study of T cell changes during pregnancy in multiple sclerosis. Generated by immunoSEQ multiplex PCR, the TCRdb table keeps only in-frame clones and is missing some. The data show about 70,000 clones, with roughly 94% seen just once and about 0.5% held by the top ten. This CDR3 contains 15 residues. Trimming took off 2 bases at V and 1 base at J, with 11 bases between the two ends. CDR1 and CDR2 from the germline V gene are LGHNA and YSLEER. This clone occurred once. The receptor's source is a female donor with multiple sclerosis, enrolled in a pregnancy study. The chain has TRBV4-3 and TRBJ1-1; a possible D gene is TRBD1 (5 bases). The sample here was peripheral blood, taken in the third trimester of pregnancy. CDR3 protein: CASSQSTRGNTEAFF. The CDR3 nucleotides are TGCGCCAGCAGCCAATCGACAAGGGGGAACACTGAAGCTTTCTTT.